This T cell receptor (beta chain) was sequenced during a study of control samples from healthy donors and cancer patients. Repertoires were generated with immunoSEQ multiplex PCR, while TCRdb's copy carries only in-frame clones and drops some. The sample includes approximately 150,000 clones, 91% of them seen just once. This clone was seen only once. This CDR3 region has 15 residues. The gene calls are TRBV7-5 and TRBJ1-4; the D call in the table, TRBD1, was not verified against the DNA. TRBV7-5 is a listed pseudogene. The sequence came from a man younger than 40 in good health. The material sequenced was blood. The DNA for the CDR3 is TGTGTCAGAAGCGGACGGGACAGGGGTAATGAAAAACTGTTTTTT. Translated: CVRSGRDRGNEKLFF.